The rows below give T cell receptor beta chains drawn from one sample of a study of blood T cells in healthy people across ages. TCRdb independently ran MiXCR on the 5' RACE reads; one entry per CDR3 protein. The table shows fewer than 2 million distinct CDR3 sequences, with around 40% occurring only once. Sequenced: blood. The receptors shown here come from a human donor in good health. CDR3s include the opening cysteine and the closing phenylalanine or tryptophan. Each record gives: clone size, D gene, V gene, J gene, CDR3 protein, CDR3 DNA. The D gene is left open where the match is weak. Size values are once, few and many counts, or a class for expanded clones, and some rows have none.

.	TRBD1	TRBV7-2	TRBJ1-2	CASSSRGTGISYTF	TGTGCCAGCAGCTCACGAGGGACAGGGATAAGCTACACCTTC
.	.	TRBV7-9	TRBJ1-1	CASSLASGVSEAFF	TGTGCCAGCAGCTTAGCGAGCGGGGTTAGTGAAGCTTTCTTT
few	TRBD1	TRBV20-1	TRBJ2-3	CSDGQGGRSDTQYF	TGCAGTGATGGACAGGGGGGTCGGTCAGATACGCAGTATTTT
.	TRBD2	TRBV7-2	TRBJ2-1	CASSPSLAGALYNEQFF	TGTGCCAGCAGCCCGTCACTAGCGGGGGCCCTCTACAATGAGCAGTTCTTC
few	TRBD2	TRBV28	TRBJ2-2	CASSSHSGGRTNTGELFF	TGTGCCAGCAGTTCTCATAGCGGGGGGCGAACGAACACCGGGGAGCTGTTTTTT
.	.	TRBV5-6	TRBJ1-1	CASSSIRTGNTEAFF	TGTGCCAGCAGCTCTATAAGGACGGGTAACACTGAAGCTTTCTTT
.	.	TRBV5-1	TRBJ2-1	CASSSTGSMDEQFF	TGCGCCAGCAGCTCCACAGGGTCCATGGATGAGCAGTTCTTC
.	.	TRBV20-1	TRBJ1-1	CSANTPREDNTEAFF	TGCAGTGCTAACACCCCCAGGGAGGATAACACTGAAGCTTTCTTT
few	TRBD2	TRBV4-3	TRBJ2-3	CASSQDTGGGGSDTQYF	TGCGCCAGCAGCCAAGATACCGGGGGGGGCGGGTCAGATACGCAGTATTTT
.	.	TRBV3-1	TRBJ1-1	CASSFDTGPEAFF	TGTGCCAGCAGCTTCGACACGGGGCCTGAAGCTTTCTTT
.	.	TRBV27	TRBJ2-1	CASSTRNQFF	TGTGCCAGCAGTACCCGTAATCAGTTCTTC
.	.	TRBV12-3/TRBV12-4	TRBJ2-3	CASSRGSWTRSTDTQYF	TGTGCCAGCAGCCGGGGGAGTTGGACAAGAAGCACAGATACGCAGTATTTT
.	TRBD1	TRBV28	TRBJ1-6	CASSLWARGGSPLHF	TGTGCCAGCAGTTTATGGGCCAGGGGGGGTTCACCCCTCCACTTT
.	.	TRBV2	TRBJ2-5	CASRDNEETQYF	TGTGCCAGCAGGGATAATGAAGAGACCCAGTACTTC
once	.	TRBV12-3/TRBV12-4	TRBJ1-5	CASSLAQRVDQPQHF	TGTGCCAGCAGTTTAGCGCAACGGGTGGATCAGCCCCAGCATTTT
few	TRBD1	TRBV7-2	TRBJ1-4	CASSPWQGVTNEKLFF	TGTGCCAGCAGCCCCTGGCAGGGGGTAACTAATGAAAAACTGTTTTTT
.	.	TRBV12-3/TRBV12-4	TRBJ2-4	CASSFSGAINIQYF	TGTGCCAGCAGTTTTTCAGGGGCTATTAACATTCAGTACTTC
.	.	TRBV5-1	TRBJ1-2	CASSLDWGKTGGYTF	TGCGCCAGCAGCTTGGATTGGGGGAAAACCGGCGGCTACACCTTC
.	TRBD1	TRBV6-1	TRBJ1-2	CASSLGQGRRGYTF	TGTGCCAGCAGTCTTGGACAGGGAAGACGTGGCTACACCTTC
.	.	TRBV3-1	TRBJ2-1	CDSSQPLGAGPYNEQFF	TGTGACAGCAGCCAACCTTTAGGCGCAGGGCCGTACAATGAGCAGTTCTTC
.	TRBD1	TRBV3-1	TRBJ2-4	CASSREIGQGEQYF	TGTGCCAGCAGCCGAGAAATCGGACAGGGAGAGCAGTACTTC
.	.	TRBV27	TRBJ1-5	CASSSSGQIRPQHF	TGCGCCAGCAGCTCCTCGGGGCAAATCAGGCCCCAGCATTTT
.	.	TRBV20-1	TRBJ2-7	CSARDLGGHYEQYF	TGCAGTGCTAGAGATCTGGGGGGGCATTACGAGCAGTACTTC
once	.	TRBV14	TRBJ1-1	CASSQVGSERNAEAFF	TGTGCCAGCAGCCAAGTAGGCTCGGAACGAAACGCTGAAGCTTTCTTT
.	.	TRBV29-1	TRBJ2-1	CSVLTSSYNEQFF	TGCAGCGTTCTTACAAGCTCCTACAATGAGCAGTTCTTC
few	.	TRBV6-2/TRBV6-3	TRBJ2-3	CASRSTGTREPDTQYF	TGTGCCAGCAGATCTACCGGGACAAGGGAACCAGATACGCAGTATTTT
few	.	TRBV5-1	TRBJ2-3	CASRGDLNPTDTQYF	TGCGCCAGCAGGGGTGACTTGAATCCCACAGATACGCAGTATTTT
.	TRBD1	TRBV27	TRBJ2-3	CASSPGQGDFTDTQYF	TGTGCCAGCAGTCCGGGACAGGGGGACTTCACAGATACGCAGTATTTT
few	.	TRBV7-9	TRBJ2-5	CASSPAPETQYF	TGTGCCAGCAGCCCCGCCCCAGAGACCCAGTACTTC
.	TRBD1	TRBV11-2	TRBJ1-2	CASSLLRDRLVNYGYTF	TGTGCCAGCAGCCTACTCCGGGACAGGTTAGTTAACTATGGCTACACCTTC
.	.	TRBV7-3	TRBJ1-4	CASSFFWGEKLFF	TGTGCCAGCAGTTTCTTTTGGGGGGAAAAACTGTTTTTT
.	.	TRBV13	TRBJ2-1	CASSLGLVANNEQFF	TGTGCCAGCAGCTTAGGCCTGGTCGCGAACAATGAGCAGTTCTTC
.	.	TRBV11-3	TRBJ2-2	CASSLAFTGELFF	TGTGCCAGCAGCTTAGCGTTCACCGGGGAGCTGTTTTTT
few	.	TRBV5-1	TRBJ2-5	CASSSGGSGETQYF	TGCGCCAGCAGCTCCGGGGGCTCCGGGGAGACCCAGTACTTC
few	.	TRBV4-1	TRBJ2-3	CASSQRGFGEDTQYF	TGCGCCAGCAGCCAACGGGGGTTTGGTGAAGATACGCAGTATTTT
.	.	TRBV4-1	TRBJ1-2	CASSQDPLFPKYGYTF	TGCGCCAGCAGCCAAGATCCTCTGTTTCCCAAGTATGGCTACACCTTC